One and the same sample provided the 31 T cell receptor beta chains below, sequenced in a study of blood T cell repertoires in COVID-19. Using immunoSEQ multiplex PCR, the repertoire was profiled, and TCRdb retains in-frame clones only, with some absent. The sample lists 50,000 or so clones; 90% were seen once. The material sequenced was peripheral blood. Source of these receptors: a woman of 80 years or more with acute or convalescent COVID-19.

This chain joins TRBV7-9 and TRBJ1-3, with D unclear. The germline V and J ends were trimmed by 1 base and 4 bases, with 11 bases remaining between them. This CDR3 has 15 amino acids. Germline CDR1 is SEHNR and CDR2 is FQNEAQ (reference sequence). The CDR3: CASSLVEARGNTIYF. DNA for the CDR3: TGTGCCAGCAGCTTAGTGGAGGCCCGGGGAAACACCATATATTTT.

V gene TRBV7-9 combines with J gene TRBJ2-7; 10 nucleotides match TRBD1. Looked up from germline, CDR1 is SEHNR and CDR2 is FQNEAQ (reference sequence). CDR3 length: 17 residues. Germline trimming cut 6 bases from V and 2 bases from J; bases unmatched to any gene: 13. DNA for the CDR3: TGTGCCAGCAGTGACCCCCTATTTGGGACAGGGGCCTACGAGCAGTACTTC. Translating it yields CASSDPLFGTGAYEQYF.

The J gene is TRBJ2-1, the V gene TRBV6-2 or TRBV6-3; 13 nucleotides align to TRBD2. From germline, CDR1 is MNHEY and CDR2 SVGEGT. CDR3 length: 21 residues. J was trimmed by 1 base and V by 0 bases; bases with no gene match: 12. The DNA for the CDR3 is TGTGCCAGCAGTTACTCCCGAGGGTGGACTAGCGGGAGAGGTTCCTACAATGAGCAGTTCTTC. Translated, it gives CASSYSRGWTSGRGSYNEQFF.

J is TRBJ1-5 and V is TRBV7-2; 11 nucleotides align to TRBD1. CDR3 size: 14 residues. Germline CDR1 is SGHTA and CDR2 is FQGNSA. V trimming: 5 bases; J trimming: 5 bases; junction bases outside the gene matches: 2. This CDR3 reads CASSQDRGHQPQHF. For the CDR3, the DNA is TGTGCCAGCAGCCAGGACAGGGGGCATCAGCCCCAGCATTTT.

The rearrangement links TRBV13 to TRBJ1-2; 7 bases are shared with TRBD1. Per the germline V gene, CDR1 is PRHDT and CDR2 is FYEKMQ (reference sequence). This CDR3 comprises 15 residues. With 5 bases clipped from V and 4 bases from J, the junction kept 10 bases outside the gene matches. Here the CDR3 reads CASSPDPDRPYGYTF. As DNA, the CDR3 is TGTGCCAGCAGCCCCGACCCGGACAGGCCCTATGGCTACACCTTC.

The chain joins TRBV9 to TRBJ2-3; 8 bases match TRBD2. Trimming cost V 4 bases and J 0 bases; bases outside gene matches: 7. The CDR3 sequence is 16 residues long. From germline, CDR1 is SGDLS and CDR2 YYNGEE. The CDR3 DNA is TGTGCCAGCAGCCTAGGACTAGCCCAGAGCACAGATACGCAGTATTTT. Protein: CASSLGLAQSTDTQYF.

V is TRBV7-9 and J is TRBJ2-2, with 7 bases fitting TRBD1. With 4 bases clipped from V and 4 bases from J, the junction kept 6 bases outside the gene matches. Germline-derived CDR1 and CDR2 are SEHNR and FQNEAQ (reference sequence). This CDR3 comprises 15 residues. Here the CDR3 reads CASSSEGAGTGELFF. The CDR3, as DNA: TGTGCCAGCAGCTCCGAGGGGGCGGGCACCGGGGAGCTGTTTTTT.

The chain combines TRBV7-9 with TRBJ2-5, with 14 bases aligning to TRBD2. Germline values: CDR1 SEHNR, CDR2 FQNEAQ (reference sequence). Losses at the gene ends were 5 bases for V and 5 bases for J; bases not matched to a gene: 7. The CDR3 loop spans 16 amino acids. CDR3 in DNA: TGTGCCAGCAGCCGCGGGACTAGCGGGAGTTTGGAGACCCAGTACTTC. As protein: CASSRGTSGSLETQYF.

The chain uses TRBV4-2 and TRBJ2-1; TRBD2 matches 14 bases. The CDR3 extends over 17 amino acids. J lost 7 bases, V lost 1 base, and 6 bases had no gene match. The germline V gene has CDR1 LGHNA and CDR2 YNFKEQ. CDR3 residues: CASSQVAGLAGENEQFF. The CDR3 coding sequence is TGTGCCAGCAGCCAAGTAGCGGGACTAGCGGGAGAGAATGAGCAGTTCTTC.

The rearrangement joins TRBV19 to TRBJ1-1; the D is unclear. Germline V CDR1 and CDR2: LNHDA, SQIVND (reference sequence). V was clipped by 6 bases and J by 2 bases, with 10 bases between them. The CDR3 length is 13 residues. The CDR3 region has the DNA TGTGCCAGTAGGGTTCGGGAAAACACTGAAGCTTTCTTT. It translates to CASRVRENTEAFF.

The rearrangement joins TRBV7-2 to TRBJ1-1, with 9 bases matching TRBD1. The CDR3 runs 16 residues. The germline CDR1 and CDR2 sequences are SGHTA and FQGNSA. The V and J ends lost 4 bases and 11 bases, in that order; junction bases with no gene match: 17. The CDR3 protein is CASSSNTGGRGRTAFF. The CDR3 DNA sequence: TGTGCCAGCAGCTCGAATACAGGGGGCAGGGGGCGTACGGCTTTCTTT.

The gene calls are TRBV4-1 and TRBJ1-2; TRBD1 matches 12 bases. The germline V gene encodes CDR1 MGHRA and CDR2 YSYEKL. V was pared by 7 bases and J by 6 bases, with 6 bases of the junction left unmatched. This CDR3 contains 14 residues. The CDR3 nucleotides are TGCGCCAGCAACCCGGGACAGGGGGCTAATGGCTACACCTTC. Amino acids: CASNPGQGANGYTF.

The chain uses TRBV6-5 and TRBJ1-1; D unresolved. Germline values: CDR1 MNHEY, CDR2 SVGAGI. This CDR3 is 12 amino acids long. Trimming cost V 6 bases and J 1 base, with 6 bases left between them. CDR3 DNA sequence: TGTGCCAGCAGCTTCAGGAACACTGAAGCTTTCTTT. Amino acids: CASSFRNTEAFF.

The rearrangement uses TRBV7-3 and TRBJ2-3, with D possibly matching TRBD2 (5 bases). V was trimmed by 1 base and J by 0 bases, leaving 11 bases between them. Germline V CDR1 and CDR2: SGHTA, FQGTGA. The CDR3 has 16 residues. The DNA of the CDR3 is TGTGCCAGCAGCTTAAGCCAGCGGTCTAGCACAGATACGCAGTATTTT. It yields the protein CASSLSQRSSTDTQYF.

The chain links TRBV4-1 to TRBJ1-1; D is perhaps TRBD1 (5 bases). The ends were cut back, 5 bases at V and 4 bases at J, with 17 bases in the middle. The CDR3 runs 15 residues. CDR1 and CDR2 (germline): MGHRA, YSYEKL. The CDR3 DNA follows: TGCGCCAGCAGCAGGGGTCATGTTAGGAGCACTGAAGCTTTCTTT. Translated: CASSRGHVRSTEAFF.

The rearrangement uses TRBV12-3 or TRBV12-4 and TRBJ1-2; tentatively, D is TRBD1 (5 bases). Trimming took 7 bases from V and 4 from J, leaving 13 bases between them. The CDR3 consists of 13 residues. The CDR3 is CASTAGRAYGYTF. For the CDR3, the DNA is TGTGCCAGCACCGCCGGCAGGGCCTATGGCTACACCTTC.

This clone was observed a single time. The V and J genes are TRBV27 and TRBJ1-5; 7 positions match TRBD1. Germline values: CDR1 MNHEY, CDR2 SMNVEV (reference sequence). The CDR3 covers 15 residues. The ends lost 5 bases at V and 3 bases at J; junction bases unmatched: 7. The CDR3 sequence is CASSPAGTVNQPQHF. CDR3 sequence (DNA): TGTGCCAGCAGTCCGGCCGGGACAGTCAATCAGCCCCAGCATTTT.

V is TRBV7-9 and J is TRBJ2-7, with a possible D match to TRBD2 (6 bases). The CDR3 sequence is 16 residues long. Germline V gene lookup returns CDR1 SEHNR and CDR2 FQNEAQ (reference sequence). V was cut by 3 bases and J by 2 bases, with 17 bases left in between. The CDR3 DNA follows: TGTGCCAGCAGCTTTTGGGAGGCAGGGTCTACCTACGAGCAGTACTTC. It codes for CASSFWEAGSTYEQYF.

Comment on this clone: The junction shows a germline mismatch at one end, possibly a read error. V gene TRBV28 combines with J gene TRBJ1-2; D is perhaps TRBD1 (6 bases). This CDR3 spans 12 amino acids. Germline CDR1 reads MDHEN; CDR2 reads SYDVKM. The CDR3 bases are TGTGCCAGCAGTTTAGGGTTCACAGGGAAATCGTTC. Protein: CASSLGFTGKSF.

V is TRBV30 and J is TRBJ1-5; 10 nucleotides match TRBD1. The V and J ends lost 2 bases and 4 bases, in that order; junction bases with no gene match: 8. Looked up from germline, CDR1 is GTSNPN and CDR2 is SVGIG (reference sequence). There are 16 residues in the CDR3. The CDR3 bases are TGTGCCTGGAGTAGAACCCGGACAGGGGGGAATCAGCCCCAGCATTTT. It specifies CAWSRTRTGGNQPQHF.

This chain uses TRBV3-1 (or the pseudogene TRBV3-2) with TRBJ1-4; weak D call: TRBD1 (6 bases). The CDR3 is 15 residues long. CDR1 and CDR2 from the germline V gene are LGHDT and YNNKEL (reference sequence). V was shortened by 3 bases and J by 5 bases, with 13 bases between the two germline ends. Here the CDR3 DNA reads TGTGCCAGCAGCCAGGTTACAGGGCTCAATGAAAAACTGTTTTTT. Translated, it gives CASSQVTGLNEKLFF.

V gene TRBV18 combines with J gene TRBJ2-6, with 7 bases that match TRBD1. V was clipped by 4 bases and J by 0 bases; unmatched bases: 6. Germline CDR1 is KGHSH and CDR2 is LQKENI. CDR3 length: 17 amino acids. In DNA form, the CDR3 reads TGTGCCAGCTCACGGGACAGACTCTCCTCTGGGGCCAACGTCCTGACTTTC. It specifies CASSRDRLSSGANVLTF.

The gene calls are TRBV7-3 and TRBJ2-7; D perhaps matches TRBD1 (6 bases). CDR1 is SGHTA and CDR2 is FQGTGA in the germline V gene. This CDR3 has 13 amino acids. V lost 5 bases, J lost 5 bases, and 13 bases lay in between. The CDR3 nucleotides read TGTGCCAGCAGCCCAAACAGGGACCACGAGCAGTACTTC. Protein sequence: CASSPNRDHEQYF.

The chain recombines TRBV2 with TRBJ1-5; TRBD1 aligns across 7 bases. CDR1 is SNHLY and CDR2 is FYNNEI in the germline V gene. V lost 7 bases and J lost 1; bases outside the gene matches: 7. The CDR3 covers 15 residues. The CDR3 bases are TGTGCCAGCACCCTGACAGGGTTGAGCAATCAGCCCCAGCATTTT. Translating gives CASTLTGLSNQPQHF.

The rearrangement uses TRBV9 and TRBJ2-1, with 9 bases fitting TRBD2. Per germline, CDR1 SGDLS and CDR2 YYNGEE. The length of the CDR3 is 15 residues. V lost 3 bases and J lost 7; bases outside the gene matches: 8. The CDR3 DNA sequence: TGTGCCAGCAGCGGCTACCCTAGCGGGGTAAATGAGCAGTTCTTC. As protein: CASSGYPSGVNEQFF.

This sequence joins TRBV4-3 and TRBJ1-5; D is possibly TRBD1 (6 bases). This CDR3 is built from 15 residues. From germline, CDR1 is LGHNA and CDR2 YSLEER. V lost 4 bases and J 7 bases, leaving 17 bases between the germline ends. The DNA of the CDR3 is TGCGCCAGCAGCCCCGCACAGGGTTGGGGACAGCCCCAGCATTTT. Amino acid sequence: CASSPAQGWGQPQHF.

V gene TRBV28 combines with J gene TRBJ1-2; 9 positions agree with TRBD1. CDR3 size: 13 residues. V lost 6 bases and J lost 4; bases outside the gene matches: 3. Per germline, CDR1 MDHEN and CDR2 SYDVKM. CDR3 DNA sequence: TGTGCCAGCAGCCTGACAGGGGGCTATGGCTACACCTTC. Amino acid sequence: CASSLTGGYGYTF.

This chain joins TRBV4-1 and TRBJ2-1; D not certain. This CDR3 contains 15 residues. V was trimmed by 4 bases and J by 5 bases, leaving 15 bases between them. In germline, CDR1 is MGHRA, CDR2 YSYEKL. For the CDR3, the DNA is TGCGCCAGCAGCCCCCCCAGCGCCCGGAACAATGAGCAGTTCTTC. It codes for CASSPPSARNNEQFF.

This chain joins TRBV3-1 (or the pseudogene TRBV3-2) and TRBJ1-1; 9 nucleotides agree with TRBD1. The trim removed 0 bases at V and 5 bases at J, leaving 4 bases unmatched. Germline V gives CDR1 LGHDT, CDR2 YNNKEL (reference sequence). The CDR3 totals 15 residues. The CDR3 sequence: CASSQEGQGGTEAFF. The CDR3 coding sequence is TGTGCCAGCAGCCAAGAGGGACAGGGAGGGACTGAAGCTTTCTTT.

The rearrangement uses TRBV12-1 and TRBJ1-2; the D call TRBD1 from the table was never checked on the DNA. TRBV12-1 is a recognized pseudogene. The CDR3 is 14 amino acids. The CDR3: CASSLDRGNYGYTF. The CDR3 region has the DNA TGTGCCAGCAGCTTGGACAGGGGGAACTATGGCTACACCTTC.

The CDR3 protein is CASSWDRGDSPLHF. CDR3 DNA sequence: TGTGCCAGCAGTTGGGACAGGGGTGATTCACCCCTCCACTTT. The chain links TRBV6-5 to TRBJ1-6, with 10 nucleotides matching TRBD1. The CDR3 is 14 amino acids. V trimming: 4 bases; J trimming: 8 bases; junction bases outside the gene matches: 2. CDR1 is MNHEY, CDR2 SVGAGI, per germline.